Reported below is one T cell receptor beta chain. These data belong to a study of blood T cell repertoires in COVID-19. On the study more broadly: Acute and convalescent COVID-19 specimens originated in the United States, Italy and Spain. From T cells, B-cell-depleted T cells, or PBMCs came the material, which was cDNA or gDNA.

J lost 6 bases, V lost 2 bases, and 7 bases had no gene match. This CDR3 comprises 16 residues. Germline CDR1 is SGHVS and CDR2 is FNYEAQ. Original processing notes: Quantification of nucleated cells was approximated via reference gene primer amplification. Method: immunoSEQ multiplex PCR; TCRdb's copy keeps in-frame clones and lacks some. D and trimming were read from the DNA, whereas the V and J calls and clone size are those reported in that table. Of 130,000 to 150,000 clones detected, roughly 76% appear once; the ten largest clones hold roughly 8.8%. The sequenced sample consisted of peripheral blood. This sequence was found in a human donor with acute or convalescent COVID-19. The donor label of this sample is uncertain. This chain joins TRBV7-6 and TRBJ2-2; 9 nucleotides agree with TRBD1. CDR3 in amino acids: CASSLINRGLAGELFF. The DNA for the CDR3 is TGTGCCAGCAGCTTAATCAACAGGGGGCTGGCCGGGGAGCTGTTTTTT.